A selection of T cell receptor beta chains follows, all from one sample in a study of OX40 agonist ivuxolimab in advanced cancers. Assay used: immunoSEQ multiplex PCR; TCRdb lists only in-frame clones, some missing. The repertoire has under 50,000 clones, around 86% of them found once; the top ten carry 14% to 15%. Sequences were derived from CD4+ or CD8+ T cells sorted from blood, sampled in a trial of the OX40 agonist ivuxolimab. Every receptor here comes from an adult with an advanced solid tumor such as melanoma, head and neck, liver or kidney cancer. Each CDR3 is given with its conserved first and last residue. Each record gives: V gene, CDR3 length, J gene, clone size, D gene, CDR3 DNA, CDR3 protein. The D gene is left open where the match is weak. Rows may omit the clone size; those that give it use once, few, many or a size class.

TRBV6-6	16	TRBJ2-2	NA	NA	TGTGCCAGCAGTTACCCGGACGGCACCTACACCGGGGAGCTGTTTTTT	CASSYPDGTYTGELFF
TRBV7-9	19	TRBJ2-2	NA	TRBD2	TGTGCCAGCAGCGCCTGGGCGCTTACTAGCGGGGGGAACACCGGGGAGCTGTTTTTT	CASSAWALTSGGNTGELFF
TRBV30	12	TRBJ1-1	NA	NA	TGTGCCTGGAGTTGGGTAAACACTGAAGCTTTCTTT	CAWSWVNTEAFF
TRBV27	16	TRBJ2-1	NA	TRBD2	TGTGCCAGCAGTTTATTACGGGGGGGCTACTACAATGAGCAGTTCTTC	CASSLLRGGYYNEQFF
TRBV27	17	TRBJ2-1	NA	TRBD1	TGTGCCAGCAGTTTACTCCTGACAGGGGGGAACTACAATGAGCAGTTCTTC	CASSLLLTGGNYNEQFF
TRBV9	12	TRBJ2-1	NA	NA	TGTGCCAGCAGCGTAGTCGGGGGTGAGCAGTTCTTC	CASSVVGGEQFF
TRBV28	14	TRBJ2-3	NA	NA	TGTGCCAGCAGTTGGGAGTCTAGCACAGATACGCAGTATTTT	CASSWESSTDTQYF
TRBV9	19	TRBJ1-2	many	TRBD1	TGTGCCAGCAGCGTCGACTATCAAAGACAGGGGTTGGTGAGCTATGGCTACACCTTC	CASSVDYQRQGLVSYGYTF
TRBV30	15	TRBJ2-1	NA	NA	TGTGCCTGGATGGTGGGAACTAGCTCCTACAATGAGCAGTTCTTC	CAWMVGTSSYNEQFF
TRBV4-1	16	TRBJ2-5	NA	NA	TGCGCCAGCAGCCAAGGTAACAGGTACCTCCAAGAGACCCAGTACTTC	CASSQGNRYLQETQYF
TRBV10-2	15	TRBJ1-1	NA	NA	TGCGCCAGCAGTAGAGACCGACATCTGGACACTGAAGCTTTCTTT	CASSRDRHLDTEAFF
TRBV19	16	TRBJ1-1	NA	NA	TGTGCCAGTACCCCCCCGGGGACTGGTCTGGGGACTGAAGCTTTCTTT	CASTPPGTGLGTEAFF
TRBV19	12	TRBJ2-1	NA	NA	TGTGCCAGTAGTGTGGGAATCAATGAGCAGTTCTTC	CASSVGINEQFF
TRBV5-6	14	TRBJ2-7	NA	TRBD1	TGTGCCAGCAGCTCCGGGACAGTAATCTACGAGCAGTACTTC	CASSSGTVIYEQYF
TRBV5-1	13	TRBJ1-5	few	NA	TGCGCCAGCAGCTTGGGAGTCAATCAGCCCCAGCATTTT	CASSLGVNQPQHF
TRBV19	12	TRBJ1-5	NA	NA	TGTGCCAGTAGTTTCTCCAATCAGCCCCAGCATTTT	CASSFSNQPQHF
TRBV5-1	13	TRBJ1-1	NA	NA	TGCGCCAGCAGCGGGGCGCGCGGTACTGAAGCTTTCTTT	CASSGARGTEAFF
TRBV29-1	15	TRBJ1-2	NA	NA	TGCAGCGTTGAAGGTCCACAGGGAGTTCCCTATGGCTACACCTTC	CSVEGPQGVPYGYTF
TRBV7-9	15	TRBJ2-1	NA	TRBD1	TGTGCCAGCAGCTTAGGGACAGGGCAAGAGGATGAGCAGTTCTTC	CASSLGTGQEDEQFF
TRBV29-1	13	TRBJ2-7	NA	NA	TGCAGCGTGGGGAACTCGGGGTTTTACGAGCAGTACTTC	CSVGNSGFYEQYF
TRBV5-5	15	TRBJ2-1	NA	TRBD1	TGTGCCACTGGGACAGGGGGCGCGGGGTACAATGAGCAGTTCTTC	CATGTGGAGYNEQFF
TRBV19	15	TRBJ1-2	NA	NA	TGTGCCAGTAGTATTTACAGGGACCCCCCATACGGCTACACCTTC	CASSIYRDPPYGYTF
TRBV25-1	11	TRBJ2-1	NA	NA	TGTGCCAGCAGTGAACTTGATGAGCAGTTCTTC	CASSELDEQFF
TRBV5-5	16	TRBJ2-3	NA	NA	TGTGCCAGCAGCCCCTGGGGGGACAGAAGCACAGATACGCAGTATTTT	CASSPWGDRSTDTQYF
TRBV14	13	TRBJ2-5	NA	NA	TGTGCCAGCAGAGGGAAAAACGAAGAGACCCAGTACTTC	CASRGKNEETQYF
TRBV5-4	16	TRBJ2-1	NA	NA	TGTGCCAGCAGCTTGCACCAGGGCCCCTACTACAATGAGCAGTTCTTC	CASSLHQGPYYNEQFF
TRBV2	14	TRBJ1-2	NA	NA	TGTGCCAGCAGTGAGGGCAGGAGTTCCTATGGCTACACCTTC	CASSEGRSSYGYTF
TRBV5-8	15	TRBJ2-7	NA	NA	TGTGCCAGCAGCCCAGGGAATTTCGGGTACTACGAGCAGTACTTC	CASSPGNFGYYEQYF
TRBV21-1	20	TRBJ2-2	NA	NA	TGTGCCAGCAGCAAACGACCATCATGTCTAGCGGGAGGGCCGATCGGGGAGCTGTTTTTT	CASSKRPSCLAGGPIGELFF
TRBV9	16	TRBJ2-1	NA	TRBD2	TGTGCCAGCAGCCCCACCGGACTAGGGAGCTACAATGAGCAGTTCTTC	CASSPTGLGSYNEQFF
TRBV7-6	13	TRBJ2-7	NA	NA	TGTGCCAGCAGCTTCGCAGGGGCCTACGAGCAGTACTTC	CASSFAGAYEQYF
TRBV19	13	TRBJ1-6	NA	NA	TGTGCCAGTAGTGGCAATGTGAATTCACCCCTCCACTTT	CASSGNVNSPLHF
TRBV6-5	15	TRBJ2-5	NA	TRBD2	TGTGCCAGCAGTTACTCGTTGGCGGGGGGAGAGACCCAGTACTTC	CASSYSLAGGETQYF
TRBV19	20	TRBJ2-3	NA	TRBD2	TGTGCCAGTAGTCATACCGCCAGACTAGCGGACCCCAAAAGCACAGATACGCAGTATTTT	CASSHTARLADPKSTDTQYF
TRBV2	17	TRBJ1-1	NA	NA	TGTGCCAGCAGTGAATACCCGACAGCTACCATGAACACTGAAGCTTTCTTT	CASSEYPTATMNTEAFF
TRBV5-1	14	TRBJ1-1	NA	TRBD1	TGCGCCAGCAGCATTTGGACAGGGGGCACTGAAGCTTTCTTT	CASSIWTGGTEAFF
TRBV7-3	13	TRBJ2-2	few	TRBD2	TGTGCCAGCAGCTCCGGGAGGCCCGGGGAGCTGTTTTTT	CASSSGRPGELFF
TRBV6-1	11	TRBJ2-1	NA	NA	TGTGCCAGCGCCCCCACGACCGAGCAGTTCTTC	CASAPTTEQFF
TRBV5-6	14	TRBJ1-3	NA	NA	TGTGCCAGCAGTGAGGGGGGAGGTGGAAACACCATATATTTT	CASSEGGGGNTIYF
TRBV6-6	14	TRBJ2-2	NA	NA	TGTGCCAGCAGTTACGGCCTGAACACCGGGGAGCTGTTTTTT	CASSYGLNTGELFF
TRBV4-3	15	TRBJ1-2	NA	NA	TGCGCCAGCAGCCAAGCTAGACAGGTCGTGTATGGCTACACCTTC	CASSQARQVVYGYTF
TRBV15	13	TRBJ1-4	NA	TRBD1	TGTGCCACGGGACAGGCAACTAATGAAAAACTGTTTTTT	CATGQATNEKLFF
TRBV2	14	TRBJ1-5	NA	NA	TGTGCCAGCAGTGACCCTCGCGCGGATCAGCCCCAGCATTTT	CASSDPRADQPQHF
TRBV7-6	14	TRBJ2-1	NA	TRBD2	TGTGCCAGTTCCCGGACTAGCAGACCCAATGAGCAGTTCTTC	CASSRTSRPNEQFF
TRBV7-2	15	TRBJ2-7	NA	NA	TGTGCCAGCAGCTTAGGGGGCGGACCCGTCTACGAGCAGTACTTC	CASSLGGGPVYEQYF
TRBV19	15	TRBJ2-2	NA	NA	TGTGCCAGTACCCCCGGGTCCCTCGGAACCGGGGAGCTGTTTTTT	CASTPGSLGTGELFF
TRBV19	13	TRBJ1-1	NA	NA	TGTGCCAGTAGTATCCGGGGAGACACTGAAGCTTTCTTT	CASSIRGDTEAFF
TRBV11-2	17	TRBJ1-1	NA	TRBD1	TGTGCCAGCAGCTTAGAGTACCCGGGACAGGGAAACACTGAAGCTTTCTTT	CASSLEYPGQGNTEAFF
TRBV30	14	TRBJ2-3	NA	TRBD1	TGTGCCTGGAGCTACAGGGGGCGGACAGATACGCAGTATTTT	CAWSYRGRTDTQYF
TRBV7-3	14	TRBJ2-1	NA	NA	TGTGCCAGCAGCTCCCTCGACCAACGCAATGAGCAGTTCTTC	CASSSLDQRNEQFF
TRBV11-2	14	TRBJ1-1	NA	NA	TGTGCCAGCAGCTTAGATGCGGCTAACACTGAAGCTTTCTTT	CASSLDAANTEAFF
TRBV6-6	15	TRBJ2-7	NA	TRBD2	TGTGCCAGCAGTTACCGGACTAGCGGAGCCTACGAGCAGTACTTC	CASSYRTSGAYEQYF